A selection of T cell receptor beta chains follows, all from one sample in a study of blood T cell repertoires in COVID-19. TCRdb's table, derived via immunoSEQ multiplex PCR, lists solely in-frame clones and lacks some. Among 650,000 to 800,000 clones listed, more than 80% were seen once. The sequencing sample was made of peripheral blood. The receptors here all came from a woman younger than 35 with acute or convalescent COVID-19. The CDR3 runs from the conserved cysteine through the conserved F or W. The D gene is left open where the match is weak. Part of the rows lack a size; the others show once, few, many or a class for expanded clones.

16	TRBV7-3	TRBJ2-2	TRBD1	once	TGTGCCAGCAGCCCGCCGGGACAGGGAAAACCCGGGGAGCTGTTTTTT	CASSPPGQGKPGELFF
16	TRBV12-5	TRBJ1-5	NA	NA	TGTGCTAGTGGTTTGGTTACAGGGAAAAGAGGACAGCCCCAGCATTTT	CASGLVTGKRGQPQHF
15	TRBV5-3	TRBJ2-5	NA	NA	TGTGCCAGAAGCTTGGATATCGGACACAAAGAGACCCAGTACTTC	CARSLDIGHKETQYF
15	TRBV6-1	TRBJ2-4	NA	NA	TGTGCCAGCAGTGAATTCCAGAAGCCAGGAAACATTCAGTACTTC	CASSEFQKPGNIQYF
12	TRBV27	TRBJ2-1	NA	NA	TGTGCCAGCGGACCCTCGGACAGTGAGCAGTTCTTC	CASGPSDSEQFF
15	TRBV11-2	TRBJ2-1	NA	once	TGTGCCAGCAGCACCGGGGGGCTCTCCTACAATGAGCAGTTCTTC	CASSTGGLSYNEQFF
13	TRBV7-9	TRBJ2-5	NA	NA	TGTGCCAGCAGCTTAGGACACGAAGAGACCCAGTACTTC	CASSLGHEETQYF
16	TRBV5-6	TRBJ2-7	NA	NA	TGTGCCAGCAGTTCAGGGTACGGCAGGGAAAGTTCCGAGCAGTACTTC	CASSSGYGRESSEQYF
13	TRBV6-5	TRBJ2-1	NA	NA	TGTGCCAGCAGATCGGGGTCTAGGAATGAGCAGTTCTTC	CASRSGSRNEQFF
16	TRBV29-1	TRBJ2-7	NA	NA	TGCAGCGTCCCCCTGGGGGAGGTCCAAACCATAAACGAGCAGTACTTC	CSVPLGEVQTINEQYF
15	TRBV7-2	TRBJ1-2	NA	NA	TGTGCCAGCAGCTTAGAGGGAACAGGGAACCATGGCTACACCTTC	CASSLEGTGNHGYTF
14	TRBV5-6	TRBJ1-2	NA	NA	TGTGCCAGCAGCCTGGGCACGGGGAACTATGGCTACACCTTC	CASSLGTGNYGYTF
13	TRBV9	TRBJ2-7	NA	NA	TGTGCCAGCAGCGATGGGACTTCCGGCGAGCAGTACTTC	CASSDGTSGEQYF
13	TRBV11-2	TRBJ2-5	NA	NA	TGTGCCAGCAGCCGCTGGGGGGAAGAGACCCAGTACTTC	CASSRWGEETQYF